These 26 T cell receptor beta chains came from one sample sequenced in a study of blood T cell repertoires in COVID-19. Generated by immunoSEQ multiplex PCR, the TCRdb table keeps only in-frame clones and is missing some. The data contain about 180,000 clones, approximately 81% of them seen just once; the ten biggest clones take up 15% to 20%. The specimen was peripheral blood. The receptors derive from a person aged 65-85 years with COVID-19, enrolled during active disease.

The chain employs TRBV5-5 and TRBJ2-2; D is uncertain. Per germline, CDR1 SGHKS and CDR2 YYEKEE (reference sequence). V lost 0 bases and J 7 bases, leaving 10 bases between the germline ends. This CDR3 has 14 residues. The CDR3 reads CASSLGQVVGELFF. DNA for the CDR3: TGTGCCAGCAGCTTGGGGCAGGTGGTCGGGGAGCTGTTTTTT.

This sequence joins TRBV27 and TRBJ2-2, with 9 bases aligning to TRBD2. Looked up from germline, CDR1 is MNHEY and CDR2 is SMNVEV (reference sequence). This CDR3 contains 17 residues. Trimming at V came to 7 bases and at J to 1 base, leaving 10 bases not matched to a gene. The DNA for the CDR3 is TGTGCCAGCACGACTCCTGAGACTAGCGGGAACACCGGGGAGCTGTTTTTT. Its protein product is CASTTPETSGNTGELFF.

This clone was recorded a few times. The rearrangement links TRBV28 to TRBJ2-3; 8 nucleotides line up with TRBD1. J was trimmed by 2 bases and V by 5 bases; bases with no gene match: 9. The CDR3 runs 16 residues. Germline CDR1 and CDR2: MDHEN and SYDVKM. The chain's CDR3 is CASSRSGTGFTDTQYF. CDR3 DNA sequence: TGTGCCAGCAGTAGGTCCGGGACAGGCTTCACAGATACGCAGTATTTT.

V and J are TRBV25-1 and TRBJ1-1; a possible D gene is TRBD1 (5 bases). Germline values: CDR1 MGHDK, CDR2 SYGVNS. This CDR3 has 16 residues. Trimming removed 0 bases at V and 2 bases at J, with 13 bases between. CDR3 sequence: CASSEYTSRANTEAFF. CDR3 coding DNA: TGTGCCAGCAGTGAATATACGTCCAGGGCAAACACTGAAGCTTTCTTT.

J is TRBJ2-1 and V is TRBV20-1; 11 bases agree with TRBD2. Germline V CDR1 and CDR2: DFQATT, SNEGSKA (reference sequence). There are 15 residues in the CDR3. V shed 3 bases and J 4 bases; nucleotides not matched to a gene: 5. CDR3 DNA sequence: TGCAGTGCTAGTATGGGACTAGCGGTTTACAATGAGCAGTTCTTC. This sequence encodes CSASMGLAVYNEQFF.

This clone was recorded a few times. The J gene is TRBJ2-5, the V gene TRBV5-6, with D maybe TRBD1 (6 bases). Deletions cut 2 bases from V and 4 bases from J, with 12 bases between. Germline V lookup: CDR1 SGHDT, CDR2 YYEEEE. The CDR3 is 14 residues long. CDR3 sequence reads: CASSLQGPGETQYF. DNA of the CDR3: TGTGCCAGCAGCTTACAGGGCCCCGGAGAGACCCAGTACTTC.

The V gene is TRBV24-1, the J gene TRBJ1-5; 8 bases are shared with TRBD1. Germline CDR1 KGHDR, CDR2 SFDVKD. Trimming cost V 4 bases and J 3 bases; bases outside gene matches: 7. The CDR3 consists of 16 residues. The CDR3 coding sequence is TGTGCCACCAGTGAAGCTACGGGACAGGCCAATCAGCCCCAGCATTTT. This encodes CATSEATGQANQPQHF.

Here the CDR3 reads CASSQYTGGNEQFF. The CDR3 DNA reads as TGTGCCAGCAGCCAATATACGGGGGGCAATGAGCAGTTCTTC. J is TRBJ2-1 and V is TRBV3-1 (or the pseudogene TRBV3-2); 7 bases agree with TRBD2. CDR3 length: 14 amino acids. Germline V lookup: CDR1 LGHDT, CDR2 YNNKEL (reference sequence). V shed 2 bases, J shed 6 bases, and the junction held 4 bases outside the gene matches.

A few counts support this clone. This chain connects TRBV21-1 to TRBJ2-7; the tabulated D call, TRBD2, remains unverified against the DNA. TRBV21-1 is recorded as a pseudogene. This CDR3 spans 16 amino acids. The CDR3 protein is CASSSLVAGAFYEQYF. The CDR3 bases are TGTGCCAGCAGCTCCCTCGTGGCGGGAGCATTCTACGAGCAGTACTTC.

The DNA for the CDR3 is TGTGCCAGCAGCTTGCAGGGGGCGCGCTACGAGCAGTACTTC. Residues: CASSLQGARYEQYF. V usage is TRBV5-4 and J usage is TRBJ2-7; 8 nucleotides agree with TRBD1. Unmatched junction bases numbered 3, after V lost 1 base and J lost 3 bases. CDR1 and CDR2 (germline): SGHNT, YYREEE (reference sequence). This CDR3 spans 14 amino acids.

The V and J genes are TRBV4-2 and TRBJ2-3; 10 bases map to TRBD2. The CDR3 totals 16 residues. V gave up 3 bases and J gave up 4 bases; unmatched junction bases: 7. Germline V gene sequence: CDR1 LGHNA, CDR2 YNFKEQ. CDR3 protein: CASSHSSGSGSDTQYF. CDR3 DNA sequence: TGTGCCAGCAGCCACTCTAGCGGGAGCGGTTCAGATACGCAGTATTTT.

The chain couples TRBV2 to TRBJ2-2; maybe TRBD1 (6 bases). V was trimmed by 11 bases and J by 2 bases, leaving 12 bases between them. There are 13 residues in the CDR3. CDR1 and CDR2 from the germline V gene are SNHLY and FYNNEI. CDR3 bases: TGTGCCGGTAGACAGGCCAACACCGGGGAGCTGTTTTTT. The encoded protein is CAGRQANTGELFF. The full variable domain, in which reference TRBV2 and TRBJ2-2 provide the parts outside the CDR3, is EPEVTQTPSHQVTQMGQEVILRCVPISNHLYFYWYRQILGQKVEFLVSFYNNEISEKSEIFDDQFSVERPDGSNFTLKIRSTKLEDSAMYFCAGRQANTGELFFGEGSRLTVL.

In this sample, this clone turned up once. This rearrangement joins TRBV6-5 to TRBJ1-2, with 9 bases lining up with TRBD1. The V and J ends lost 6 bases and 5 bases, in that order; junction bases with no gene match: 7. CDR3 size: 14 residues. Germline V lookup: CDR1 MNHEY, CDR2 SVGAGI. CDR3 coding DNA: TGTGCCAGCAGACCTCCGGGACAGGGTTATGGCTACACCTTC. Its protein is CASRPPGQGYGYTF.

The chain employs TRBV27 and TRBJ2-3; 8 bases map to TRBD1. Germline V lookup: CDR1 MNHEY, CDR2 SMNVEV (reference sequence). The CDR3 sequence is 15 residues long. Losses at the gene ends were 2 bases for V and 2 bases for J; bases not matched to a gene: 3. The CDR3 here is CASSLGTGSTDTQYF. In DNA form, the CDR3 reads TGTGCCAGCAGTTTAGGGACAGGTTCCACAGATACGCAGTATTTT.

This clone appeared a few times. The gene calls are TRBV21-1 and TRBJ2-4; the table's D call of TRBD1 was not tested on the DNA. TRBV21-1 is reported as a pseudogene. The CDR3 has 15 amino acids. The CDR3: CASSKEEPGGPIQYF. Here the CDR3 DNA reads TGTGCCAGCAGCAAAGAGGAGCCAGGGGGTCCCATTCAGTACTTC.

The CDR3 sequence is CASSREPLRFGSGNTIYF. The CDR3 nucleotides are TGTGCCAGTAGTAGGGAGCCCCTCCGGTTCGGCTCTGGAAACACCATATATTTT. This chain uses TRBV19 with TRBJ1-3; D call uncertain. Germline V gene sequence: CDR1 LNHDA, CDR2 SQIVND (reference sequence). The CDR3 totals 18 residues. V lost 4 bases and J lost 0, with 19 bases in between.

This rearrangement joins TRBV15 to TRBJ2-1; D may be TRBD1 (6 bases). The length of the CDR3 is 16 residues. The germline V gene has CDR1 LNHNV and CDR2 YYDKDF (reference sequence). The V end was cut by 0 bases, the J end by 9 bases, with 18 bases between. For the CDR3, the DNA is TGTGCCACCAGCAGAGATCAAGCGAAACAGGGCGGTGAGCAGTTCTTC. It codes for CATSRDQAKQGGEQFF.

This chain links TRBV19 with TRBJ2-1; 9 bases are a match to TRBD1. This CDR3 comprises 13 residues. Germline CDR1 is LNHDA and CDR2 is SQIVND (reference sequence). The junction had 5 bases not matched to a gene; V was cut back by 5 bases and J by 9 bases. The DNA for the CDR3 is TGTGCCAGTAGTCTTGACAGGGGGGCTGAGCAGTTCTTC. It encodes CASSLDRGAEQFF.

This chain links TRBV6-6 with TRBJ2-5, with D possibly matching TRBD2 (6 bases). Trimming took 7 bases from V and 1 from J, leaving 19 bases between them. The germline CDR1 and CDR2 sequences are MNHNY and SVGAGI (reference sequence). The CDR3 has 16 residues. The DNA of the CDR3 is TGTGCCAGCACAAGCGGGCTTCTAGCGTCCCAAGAGACCCAGTACTTC. Its protein is CASTSGLLASQETQYF.

This clone has just a few counts. The chain joins TRBV5-4 to TRBJ1-1, with a weak D call TRBD1 (5 bases). Trimming removed 7 bases at V and 10 bases at J, with 17 bases between. The CDR3 runs to 12 residues. The germline gives CDR1 SGHNT, CDR2 YYREEE (reference sequence). The DNA of the CDR3 is TGTGCCAGCCGGGCCCCGGCGGGGGGAGCTTTCTTT. It codes for CASRAPAGGAFF. Full variable domain (rest looked up from reference TRBV5-4 and TRBJ1-1): ETGVTQSPTHLIKTRGQQVTLRCSSQSGHNTVSWYQQALGQGPQFIFQYYREEENGRGNFPPRFSGLQFPNYSSELNVNALELDDSALYLCASRAPAGGAFFGQGTRLTVV.

This clone was seen a few times. This chain links TRBV11-3 with TRBJ2-3; possible D gene TRBD2, 5 bases. Germline CDR1 is SGHNT and CDR2 is YENEEA. The CDR3 loop spans 18 amino acids. V lost 2 bases, J lost 5 bases, and 23 bases lay in between. The CDR3 coding sequence is TGTGCCAGCAGCTTAACGGTGGGGAGCCGAAGAATGGTAGATACGCAGTATTTT. Residues: CASSLTVGSRRMVDTQYF.

This clone turned up a few times. The CDR3 bases are TGTGCCAGCAGCACCCCGACAGGGTGGGGGTTCTACGAGCAGTACTTC. Its protein product is CASSTPTGWGFYEQYF. The chain employs TRBV7-9 and TRBJ2-7; TRBD1 aligns across 7 bases. The germline V gene encodes CDR1 SEHNR and CDR2 FQNEAQ (reference sequence). V lost 5 bases, J lost 3 bases, and 13 bases stayed unmatched. This CDR3 spans 16 amino acids.

V gene TRBV14 combines with J gene TRBJ2-3, with D tentatively TRBD2 (6 bases). There are 14 residues in the CDR3. The V end was cut by 5 bases, the J end by 8 bases, with 17 bases between. CDR1 and CDR2 from the germline V gene are SGHDN and FVKESK. Written as DNA, the CDR3 is TGTGCCAGCAGCGAGGGACTCGGTCAGGGTACGCAGTATTTT. This sequence encodes CASSEGLGQGTQYF.

This clone was seen once. Here the CDR3 reads CASKPGPAIVSGELFF. The CDR3, as DNA: TGTGCCAGCAAGCCAGGGCCAGCGATAGTATCCGGGGAGCTGTTTTTT. The rearrangement links TRBV7-3 to TRBJ2-2; a possible D gene is TRBD1 (5 bases). CDR3 size: 16 residues. Trimming shortened V by 7 bases and J by 6 bases, and 21 bases separated the two germline ends. The V gene's germline CDR1 is SGHTA and CDR2 FQGTGA.

This clone was counted between two and nine times. The rearrangement uses TRBV7-8 and TRBJ2-1; D not resolved. V dropped 4 bases and J dropped 6 bases, with 16 bases sitting between them. The germline gives CDR1 SGHVS, CDR2 FQNEAQ. The CDR3 length is 15 residues. This chain's CDR3 is CASSYLPSLGNEQFF. CDR3 in DNA: TGTGCCAGCAGCTATCTCCCGTCCCTAGGCAATGAGCAGTTCTTC.

The gene calls are TRBV6-2 or TRBV6-3 and TRBJ2-7, with D uncertain. The germline V and J ends were trimmed by 0 bases and 5 bases, with 14 bases remaining between them. This CDR3 is built from 15 residues. Germline V gives CDR1 MNHEY, CDR2 SVGEGT. CDR3 loop: CASSYSPTPNDEQYF. CDR3 DNA: TGTGCCAGCAGTTACTCCCCAACACCCAACGACGAGCAGTACTTC.